What follows is one T cell receptor beta chain and its context. Its target is not known. For TCR beta libraries, about 2 micrograms of genomic DNA were obtained from cryopreserved PBMCs. This entry belongs to a study of cytotoxic CD8 clonotypes in ibrutinib-treated CLL. Across the whole study: A median approximately 12 months of treatment, range 6 to 36, preceded the collection of response samples. Regarding the study as a whole: Clonality went up at the time of ibrutinib response, stayed stable in sustained remission, and later dropped back toward its baseline level at progression.

Germline loops: CDR1 LNHDA, CDR2 SQIVND (reference sequence). This CDR3 has 16 amino acids. With V trimmed by 7 bases and J by 3 bases, 12 bases remained unmatched. Sequencing used immunoSEQ multiplex PCR; TCRdb keeps in-frame clones, though not all of them. The sample consists of 55,000 to 80,000 clones, approximately 62% of them appearing once. The source is a human donor with chronic lymphocytic leukemia. The specimen comprised PBMCs, sampled after 12 months of ibrutinib treatment. The genes are TRBV19 and TRBJ1-5; 7 nucleotides align to TRBD1. The DNA for the CDR3 is TGTGCCAGTACCCCCCGGGGTAGGGGGCCCAATCAGCCCCAGCATTTT. Protein: CASTPRGRGPNQPQHF.